This T cell receptor (beta chain) derives from a study of cytotoxic CD8 clonotypes in ibrutinib-treated CLL. Germline loops: CDR1 MNHNS, CDR2 SASEGT. J gave up 4 bases and V 6 bases, and 5 bases lay outside the gene matches. The CDR3 sequence is 14 residues long. Only in-frame clones appear in the TCRdb table, and some are missing; sequencing was by immunoSEQ multiplex PCR. The table records about 140,000 clones, around 84% of them present only once. The source was PBMCs, collected after 36 months of ibrutinib treatment. The receptor's source is a human donor with chronic lymphocytic leukemia. The chain uses TRBV6-1 and TRBJ1-2; TRBD1 aligns across 10 bases. The CDR3 DNA is TGTGCCAGCAGGGGGACAGGGGACAGCTATGGCTACACCTTC. This encodes CASRGTGDSYGYTF.